This T cell receptor beta chain is drawn from a study of CXCR3-negative and CXCR3-positive naive CD8 T cells. It was by 5' RACE with UMI labels that the TRB cDNA libraries were prepared. Following a re-call of the 5' RACE reads, TCRdb has one entry per CDR3 protein and lacks DNA. The sample table includes about 130,000 distinct CDR3 sequences. The sequenced material came from naive CXCR3- CD8+ T cells from blood. As for subset: CD45RO-CCR7+CD27+CD95- naive CD8+ T cells lacking CXCR3 (TNR3-). The TCR was taken from a human donor in good health. Some clones in this sample may be carry-over from other donors' samples.

The CDR3 sequence is CASSLLVQGNEQFF. The chain couples TRBV7-6 to TRBJ2-1; the D call from TCRdb, TRBD1, cannot be confirmed without DNA. Germline CDR1 and CDR2: SGHVS and FNYEAQ. The CDR3 is 14 residues long.